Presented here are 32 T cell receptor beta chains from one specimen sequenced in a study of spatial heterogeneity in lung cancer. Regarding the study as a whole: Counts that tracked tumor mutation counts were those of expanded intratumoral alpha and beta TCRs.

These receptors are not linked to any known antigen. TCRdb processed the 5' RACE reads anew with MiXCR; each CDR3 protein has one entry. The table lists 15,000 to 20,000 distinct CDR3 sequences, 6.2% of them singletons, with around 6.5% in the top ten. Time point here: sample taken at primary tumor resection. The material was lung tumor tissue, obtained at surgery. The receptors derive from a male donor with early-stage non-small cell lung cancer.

Here the CDR3 DNA reads TGTGCCAGCACCACAGGGGGGGGAGGGAGCACTGAAGCTTTCTTT. As protein: CASTTGGGGSTEAFF. The chain couples TRBV28 to TRBJ1-1, with 8 bases that match TRBD1. The CDR3 runs to 15 residues. The trim removed 7 bases at V and 4 bases at J, leaving 11 bases unmatched. CDR1 and CDR2 (germline): MDHEN, SYDVKM.

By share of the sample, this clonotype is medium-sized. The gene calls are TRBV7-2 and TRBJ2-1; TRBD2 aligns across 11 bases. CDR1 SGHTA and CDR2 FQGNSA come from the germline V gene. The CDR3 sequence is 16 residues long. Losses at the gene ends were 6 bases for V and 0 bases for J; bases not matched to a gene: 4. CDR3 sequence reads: CASRRLAGSSYNEQFF. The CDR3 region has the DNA TGTGCCAGCAGAAGACTAGCGGGGAGCTCCTACAATGAGCAGTTCTTC.

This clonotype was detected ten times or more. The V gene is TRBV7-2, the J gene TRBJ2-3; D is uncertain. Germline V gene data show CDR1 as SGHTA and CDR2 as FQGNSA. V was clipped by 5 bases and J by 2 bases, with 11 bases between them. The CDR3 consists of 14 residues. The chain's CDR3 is CASSASRATDTQYF. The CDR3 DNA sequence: TGTGCCAGCAGCGCCTCACGGGCCACAGATACGCAGTATTTT.

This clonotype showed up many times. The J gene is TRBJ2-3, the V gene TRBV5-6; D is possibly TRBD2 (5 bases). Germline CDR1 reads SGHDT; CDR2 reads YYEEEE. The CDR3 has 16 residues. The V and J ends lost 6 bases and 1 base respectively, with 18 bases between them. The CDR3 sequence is CASTMRRALGTDTQYF. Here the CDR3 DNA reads TGTGCCAGCACCATGCGGCGGGCTCTAGGCACAGATACGCAGTATTTT.

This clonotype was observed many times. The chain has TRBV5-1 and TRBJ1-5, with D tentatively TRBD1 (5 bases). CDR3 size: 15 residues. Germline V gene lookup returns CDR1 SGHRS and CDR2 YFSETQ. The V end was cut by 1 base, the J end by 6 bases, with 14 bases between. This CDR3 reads CASSLSGDQGQPQHF. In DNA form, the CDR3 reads TGCGCCAGCAGCTTGTCTGGGGACCAGGGTCAGCCCCAGCATTTT.

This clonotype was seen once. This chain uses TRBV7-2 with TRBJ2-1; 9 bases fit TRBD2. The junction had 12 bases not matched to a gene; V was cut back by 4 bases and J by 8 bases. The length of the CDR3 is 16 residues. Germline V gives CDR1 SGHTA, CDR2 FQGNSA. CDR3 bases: TGTGCCAGCAGCTCTAGCAGGGTAGCGGGAGAGGATGAGCAGTTCTTC. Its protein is CASSSSRVAGEDEQFF. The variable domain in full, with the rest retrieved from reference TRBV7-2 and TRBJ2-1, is GAGVSQSPSNKVTEKGKDVELRCDPISGHTALYWYRQSLGQGLEFLIYFQGNSAPDKSGLPSDRFSAERTGGSVSTLTIQRTQQEDSAVYLCASSSSRVAGEDEQFFGPGTRLTVL.

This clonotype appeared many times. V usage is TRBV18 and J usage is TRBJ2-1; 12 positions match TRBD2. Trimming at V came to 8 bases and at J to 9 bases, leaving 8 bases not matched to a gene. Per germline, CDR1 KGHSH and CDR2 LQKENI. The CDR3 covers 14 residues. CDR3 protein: CASATSGRRTEQFF. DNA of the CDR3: TGTGCCAGCGCGACTAGCGGGAGACGTACTGAGCAGTTCTTC. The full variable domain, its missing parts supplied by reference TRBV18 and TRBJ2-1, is NAGVMQNPRHLVRRRGQEARLRCSPMKGHSHVYWYRQLPEEGLKFMVYLQKENIIDESGMPKERFSAEFPKEGPSILRIQQVVRGDSAAYFCASATSGRRTEQFFGPGTRLTVL.

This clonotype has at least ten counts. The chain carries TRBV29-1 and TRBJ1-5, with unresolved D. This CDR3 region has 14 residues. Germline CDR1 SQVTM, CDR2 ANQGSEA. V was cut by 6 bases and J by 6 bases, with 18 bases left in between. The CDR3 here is CSVGGISQGQPQHF. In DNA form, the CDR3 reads TGCAGCGTGGGAGGGATCTCCCAAGGTCAGCCCCAGCATTTT.

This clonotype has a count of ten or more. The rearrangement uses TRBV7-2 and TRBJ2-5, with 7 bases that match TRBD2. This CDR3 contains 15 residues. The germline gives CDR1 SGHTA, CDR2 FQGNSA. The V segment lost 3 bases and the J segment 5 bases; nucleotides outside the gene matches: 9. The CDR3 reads CASSLTAGAGETQYF. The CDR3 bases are TGTGCCAGCAGCTTGACGGCGGGAGCAGGCGAGACCCAGTACTTC.

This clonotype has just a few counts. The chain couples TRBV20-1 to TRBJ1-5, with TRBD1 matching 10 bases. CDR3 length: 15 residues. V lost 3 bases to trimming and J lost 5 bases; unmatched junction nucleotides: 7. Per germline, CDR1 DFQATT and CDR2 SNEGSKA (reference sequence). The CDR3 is CSARGTGVLDQPQHF. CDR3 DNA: TGCAGTGCTAGGGGGACAGGGGTTCTCGATCAGCCCCAGCATTTT.

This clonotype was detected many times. CDR3 sequence: CASSLVTSPQETQYF. In DNA, the CDR3 is TGTGCCAGCAGCTTAGTGACTAGCCCACAAGAGACCCAGTACTTC. The chain recombines TRBV7-2 with TRBJ2-5; TRBD2 matches at 7 bases. Germline CDR1 and CDR2: SGHTA and FQGNSA. V dropped 1 base and J dropped 2; count of bases not matched to a gene: 4. The CDR3 has 15 residues.

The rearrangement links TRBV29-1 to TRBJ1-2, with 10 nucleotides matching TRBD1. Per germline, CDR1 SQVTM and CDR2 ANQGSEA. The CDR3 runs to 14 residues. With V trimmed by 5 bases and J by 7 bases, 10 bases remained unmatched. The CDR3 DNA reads TGCAGCGTTACCCTCGACAGGGGGCAGGGTGGCTACACCTTC. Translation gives CSVTLDRGQGGYTF.

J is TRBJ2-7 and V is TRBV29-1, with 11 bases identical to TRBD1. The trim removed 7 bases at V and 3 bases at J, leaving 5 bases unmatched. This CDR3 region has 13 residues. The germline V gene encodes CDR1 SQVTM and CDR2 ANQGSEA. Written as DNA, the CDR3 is TGCAGCGCCCGGACAGGGGGCGACTACGAGCAGTACTTC. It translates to CSARTGGDYEQYF.

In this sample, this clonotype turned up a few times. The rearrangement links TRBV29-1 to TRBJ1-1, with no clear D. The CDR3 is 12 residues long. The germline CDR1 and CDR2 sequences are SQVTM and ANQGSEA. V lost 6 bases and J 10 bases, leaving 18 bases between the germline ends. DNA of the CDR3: TGCAGCGTCATGAACACCGGGAAAAGAGCTTTCTTT. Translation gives CSVMNTGKRAFF.

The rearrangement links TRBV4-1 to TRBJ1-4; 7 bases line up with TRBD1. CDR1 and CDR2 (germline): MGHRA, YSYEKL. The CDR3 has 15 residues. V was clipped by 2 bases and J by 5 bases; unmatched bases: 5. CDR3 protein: CASSQLDRVNEKLFF. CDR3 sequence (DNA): TGCGCCAGCAGCCAACTCGACAGGGTGAATGAAAAACTGTTTTTT.

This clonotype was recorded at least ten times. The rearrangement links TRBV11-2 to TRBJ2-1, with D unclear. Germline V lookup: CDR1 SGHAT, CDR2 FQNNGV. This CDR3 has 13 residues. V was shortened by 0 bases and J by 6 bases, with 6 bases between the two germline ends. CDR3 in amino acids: CASSLDLPNEQFF. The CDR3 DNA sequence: TGTGCCAGCAGCTTAGACCTACCCAATGAGCAGTTCTTC.

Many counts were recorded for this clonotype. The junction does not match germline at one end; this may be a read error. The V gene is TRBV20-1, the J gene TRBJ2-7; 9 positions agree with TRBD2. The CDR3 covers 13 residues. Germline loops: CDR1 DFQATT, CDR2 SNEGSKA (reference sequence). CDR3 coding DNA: TGCAGTGTTAGAAGTAGCGGGAGAGCCGAGCAGTACTTC. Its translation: CSVRSSGRAEQYF.

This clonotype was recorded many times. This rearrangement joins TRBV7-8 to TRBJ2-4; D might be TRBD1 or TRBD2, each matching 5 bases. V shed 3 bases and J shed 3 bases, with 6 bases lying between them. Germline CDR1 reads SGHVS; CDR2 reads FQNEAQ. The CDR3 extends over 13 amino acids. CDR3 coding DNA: TGTGCCAGCAGCTTTGGGGGCAAAAACATTCAGTACTTC. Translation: CASSFGGKNIQYF.

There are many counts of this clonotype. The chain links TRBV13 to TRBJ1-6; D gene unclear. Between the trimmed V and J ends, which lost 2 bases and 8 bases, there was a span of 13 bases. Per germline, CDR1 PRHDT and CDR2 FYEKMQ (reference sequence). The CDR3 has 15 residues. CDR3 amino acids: CASSLRGGGDSPLHF. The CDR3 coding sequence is TGTGCCAGCAGCTTACGGGGAGGAGGTGATTCACCCCTCCACTTT. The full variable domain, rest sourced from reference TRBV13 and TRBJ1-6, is AAGVIQSPRHLIKEKRETATLKCYPIPRHDTVYWYQQGPGQDPQFLISFYEKMQSDKGSIPDRFSAQQFSDYHSELNMSSLELGDSALYFCASSLRGGGDSPLHFGNGTRLTVT.

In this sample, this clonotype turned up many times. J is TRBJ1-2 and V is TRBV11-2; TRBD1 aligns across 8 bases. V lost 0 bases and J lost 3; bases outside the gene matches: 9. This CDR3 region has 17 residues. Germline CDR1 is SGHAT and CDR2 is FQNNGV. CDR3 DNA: TGTGCCAGCAGCTTAGATCCCAGGGGGCTTGAAGACTATGGCTACACCTTC. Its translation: CASSLDPRGLEDYGYTF.

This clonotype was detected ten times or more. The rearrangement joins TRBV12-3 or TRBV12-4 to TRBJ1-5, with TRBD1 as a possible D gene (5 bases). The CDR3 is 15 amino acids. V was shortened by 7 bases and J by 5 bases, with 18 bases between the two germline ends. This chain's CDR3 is CASTPGQGFDQPQHF. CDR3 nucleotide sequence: TGTGCCAGCACCCCGGGGCAGGGATTCGATCAGCCCCAGCATTTT.

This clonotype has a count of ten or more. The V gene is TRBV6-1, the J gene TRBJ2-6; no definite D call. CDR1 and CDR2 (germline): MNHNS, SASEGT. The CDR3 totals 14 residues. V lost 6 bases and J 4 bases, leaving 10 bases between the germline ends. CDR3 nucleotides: TGTGCCAGCAGATGGGCGCACGGGGCCAACGTCCTGACTTTC. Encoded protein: CASRWAHGANVLTF.

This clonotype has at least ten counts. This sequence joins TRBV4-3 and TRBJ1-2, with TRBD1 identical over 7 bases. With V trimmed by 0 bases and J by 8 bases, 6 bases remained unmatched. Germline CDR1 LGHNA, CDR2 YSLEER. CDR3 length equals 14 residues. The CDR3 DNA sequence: TGCGCCAGCAGCCAAGATCGGAGAGGGGGCGGCTACACCTTC. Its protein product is CASSQDRRGGGYTF.

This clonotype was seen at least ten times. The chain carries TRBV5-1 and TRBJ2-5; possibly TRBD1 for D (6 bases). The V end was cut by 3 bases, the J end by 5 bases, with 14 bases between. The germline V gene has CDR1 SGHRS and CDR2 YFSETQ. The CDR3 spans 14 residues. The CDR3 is CASSSGDRFETQYF. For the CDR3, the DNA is TGCGCCAGCAGCTCGGGTGACAGGTTTGAGACCCAGTACTTC.

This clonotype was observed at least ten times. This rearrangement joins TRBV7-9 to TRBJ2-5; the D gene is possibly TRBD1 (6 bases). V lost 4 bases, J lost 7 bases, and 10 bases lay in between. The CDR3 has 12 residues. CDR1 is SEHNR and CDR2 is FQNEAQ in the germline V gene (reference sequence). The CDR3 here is CASSSLQGTQYF. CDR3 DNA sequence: TGTGCCAGCAGCTCCCTACAGGGGACCCAGTACTTC.

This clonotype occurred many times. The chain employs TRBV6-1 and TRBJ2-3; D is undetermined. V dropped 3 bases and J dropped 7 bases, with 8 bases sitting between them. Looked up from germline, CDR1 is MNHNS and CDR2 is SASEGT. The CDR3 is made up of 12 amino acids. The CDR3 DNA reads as TGTGCCAGCAGTGAGAACATATATACGCAGTATTTT. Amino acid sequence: CASSENIYTQYF.

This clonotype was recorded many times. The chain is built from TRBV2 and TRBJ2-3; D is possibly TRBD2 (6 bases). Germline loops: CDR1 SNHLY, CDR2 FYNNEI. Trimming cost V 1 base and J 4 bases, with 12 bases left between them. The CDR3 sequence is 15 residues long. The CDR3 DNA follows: TGTGCCAGCAGTGAAGACGTAGGAGGGGCAGATACGCAGTATTTT. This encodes CASSEDVGGADTQYF.

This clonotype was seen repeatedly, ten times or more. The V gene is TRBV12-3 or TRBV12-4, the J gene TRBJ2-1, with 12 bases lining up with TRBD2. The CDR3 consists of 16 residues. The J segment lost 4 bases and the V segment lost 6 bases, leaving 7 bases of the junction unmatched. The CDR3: CASRSTTSGGYNEQFF. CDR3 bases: TGTGCCAGCAGGTCTACGACTAGCGGGGGTTACAATGAGCAGTTCTTC.

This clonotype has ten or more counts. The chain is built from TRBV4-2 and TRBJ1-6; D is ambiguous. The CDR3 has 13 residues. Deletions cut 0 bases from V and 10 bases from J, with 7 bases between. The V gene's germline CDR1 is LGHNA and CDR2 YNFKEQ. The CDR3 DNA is TGTGCCAGCAGCCAAGATCTAGGCTCACCCCTCCACTTT. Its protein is CASSQDLGSPLHF.

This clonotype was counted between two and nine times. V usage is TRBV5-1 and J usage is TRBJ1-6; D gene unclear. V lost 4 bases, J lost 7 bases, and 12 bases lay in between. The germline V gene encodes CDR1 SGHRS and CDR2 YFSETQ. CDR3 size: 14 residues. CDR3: CASSTAATNSPLHF. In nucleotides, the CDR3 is TGCGCCAGCAGCACGGCAGCCACAAATTCACCCCTCCACTTT.

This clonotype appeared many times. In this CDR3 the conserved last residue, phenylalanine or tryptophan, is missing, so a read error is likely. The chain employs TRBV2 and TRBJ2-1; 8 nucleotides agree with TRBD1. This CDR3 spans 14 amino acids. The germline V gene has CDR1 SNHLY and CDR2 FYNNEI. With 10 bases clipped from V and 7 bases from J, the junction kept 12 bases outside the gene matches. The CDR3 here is CATPLGQAFNEQFL. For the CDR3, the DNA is TGTGCCACGCCTCTGGGACAGGCTTTTAATGAGCAGTTCCTC.

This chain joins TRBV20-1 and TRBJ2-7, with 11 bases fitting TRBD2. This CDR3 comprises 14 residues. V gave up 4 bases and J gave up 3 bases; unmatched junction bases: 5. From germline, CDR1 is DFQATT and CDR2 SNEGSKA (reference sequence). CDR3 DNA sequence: TGCAGTGCTAAAACCGGGACTAGCGGCTACGAGCAGTACTTC. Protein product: CSAKTGTSGYEQYF.